One and the same sample provided the 16 T cell receptor beta chains below, sequenced in a study of cytomegalovirus exposure and HLA in healthy donors. Primers included in the PCR were 60 Vbeta and 13 Jbeta primers. Clones were sequenced by immunoSEQ multiplex PCR, and TCRdb holds only the in-frame ones, with some missing. The table records 150,000 to 200,000 clones, around 78% of them present only once. The sample taken for sequencing was PBMCs. The receptors derive from a woman aged 25-40 years in good health and CMV-seropositive.

The chain couples TRBV28 to TRBJ2-6, with D possibly TRBD1 on 5 matching bases. CDR3 length: 15 amino acids. Germline V gene lookup returns CDR1 MDHEN and CDR2 SYDVKM. The V gene lost 6 bases and the J gene lost 1 base, with 10 bases spanning the gap. CDR3 residues: CASSRDRSGANVLTF. The CDR3 nucleotides are TGTGCCAGCAGCCGCGACAGATCTGGGGCCAACGTCCTGACTTTC.

This clone has only one observation. V usage is TRBV5-4 and J usage is TRBJ1-1, with D perhaps TRBD1 (5 bases). Deletions cut 3 bases from V and 3 bases from J, with 15 bases between. Germline values: CDR1 SGHNT, CDR2 YYREEE (reference sequence). This CDR3 has 15 amino acids. CDR3: CASSSSPRGHTEAFF. For the CDR3, the DNA is TGTGCCAGCAGCTCGTCACCGCGGGGACACACTGAAGCTTTCTTT.

The V call is TRBV7-2, the J call TRBJ1-4, with 9 bases lining up with TRBD1. The germline CDR1 and CDR2 sequences are SGHTA and FQGNSA. The V segment lost 4 bases and the J segment 3 bases; nucleotides outside the gene matches: 9. This CDR3 has 17 amino acids. The CDR3 sequence is CASSSLVDRGANEKLFF. CDR3 DNA: TGTGCCAGCAGCTCCCTCGTGGACAGGGGAGCTAATGAAAAACTGTTTTTT. The full variable domain, its missing parts supplied by reference TRBV7-2 and TRBJ1-4, is GAGVSQSPSNKVTEKGKDVELRCDPISGHTALYWYRQSLGQGLEFLIYFQGNSAPDKSGLPSDRFSAERTGGSVSTLTIQRTQQEDSAVYLCASSSLVDRGANEKLFFGSGTQLSVL.

V gene TRBV11-3 combines with J gene TRBJ2-7, with 7 nucleotides matching TRBD2. Germline trimming cut 1 base from V and 7 bases from J; bases unmatched to any gene: 7. The CDR3 runs 14 residues. The germline CDR1 and CDR2 sequences are SGHNT and YENEEA. The CDR3 sequence is CASSLVPGAGEQYF. For the CDR3, the DNA is TGTGCCAGCAGCTTAGTACCAGGAGCGGGGGAGCAGTACTTC.

This sequence joins TRBV29-1 and TRBJ2-3, with TRBD2 matching over 13 bases. J gave up 2 bases and V 6 bases, and 11 bases lay outside the gene matches. This CDR3 contains 17 residues. The germline V gene has CDR1 SQVTM and CDR2 ANQGSEA. The CDR3 DNA follows: TGCAGCGTGAACCAACTACTAGCGGGGGGGGTCACAGATACGCAGTATTTT. Amino acids: CSVNQLLAGGVTDTQYF.

This clone was seen only a few times. The V call is TRBV12-1, the J call TRBJ2-5; TRBD2 reflects the table's D call only, with no check against the DNA. TRBV12-1 is noted as a pseudogene. The CDR3 contains 17 residues. Here the CDR3 reads CASSFVASGRTQETQYF. CDR3 DNA sequence: TGTGCCAGCAGCTTTGTGGCTAGCGGGAGGACCCAAGAGACCCAGTACTTC.

The gene calls are TRBV7-3 and TRBJ2-1; 9 bases are shared with TRBD2. The germline CDR1 and CDR2 sequences are SGHTA and FQGTGA. The trim removed 3 bases at V and 8 bases at J, leaving 2 bases unmatched. This CDR3 is 13 amino acids long. This chain's CDR3 is CASSFGTSYEQFF. The CDR3 DNA reads TGTGCCAGCAGCTTCGGGACTAGCTATGAGCAGTTCTTC.

The chain has TRBV11-2 and TRBJ1-1; maybe TRBD1 (5 bases). Germline CDR1 is SGHAT and CDR2 is FQNNGV. The V end was cut by 4 bases, the J end by 0 bases, with 12 bases between. CDR3 size: 15 residues. This CDR3 reads CASSSRGGLNTEAFF. In nucleotides, the CDR3 is TGTGCCAGCAGCTCTCGGGGGGGGTTGAACACTGAAGCTTTCTTT.

The chain recombines TRBV30 with TRBJ1-1; tentative D call: TRBD1 (5 bases). V was clipped by 6 bases and J by 1 base, with 12 bases between them. This CDR3 region has 13 residues. Germline V lookup: CDR1 GTSNPN, CDR2 SVGIG (reference sequence). CDR3 amino acids: CACGRVGNTEAFF. CDR3 in DNA: TGTGCCTGTGGCAGGGTAGGGAACACTGAAGCTTTCTTT.

For this clone: The sample has other DNA sequences that encode this CDR3 too. V is TRBV6-4 and J is TRBJ2-7, with 11 bases aligning to TRBD1. Germline V gene lookup returns CDR1 MRHNA and CDR2 SNTAGT. With 6 bases clipped from V and 1 base from J, the junction kept 8 bases outside the gene matches. The CDR3 extends over 16 amino acids. This CDR3 reads CASRETGTGGSYEQYF. The CDR3 DNA sequence: TGTGCCAGCAGAGAAACCGGGACAGGGGGGTCCTACGAGCAGTACTTC.

The sample holds a few counts of this clone. The V and J genes are TRBV2 and TRBJ2-7, with D tentatively TRBD1 (6 bases). Trimming pared 7 bases from V and 4 bases from J, leaving 14 bases between. Germline assignment: CDR1 SNHLY and CDR2 FYNNEI. The length of the CDR3 is 13 residues. CDR3 DNA: TGTGCCAGCACCCGGGACATACAATACGAGCAGTACTTC. Encoded protein: CASTRDIQYEQYF.

V usage is TRBV28 and J usage is TRBJ2-5, with TRBD1 as a possible D gene (5 bases). Trimming cost V 5 bases and J 5 bases, with 15 bases left between them. The CDR3 has 14 amino acids. CDR1 MDHEN and CDR2 SYDVKM come from the germline V gene. The CDR3 region has the DNA TGTGCCAGCAGTCGGACACCGCCTAGGGAGACCCAGTACTTC. It specifies CASSRTPPRETQYF.

The chain combines TRBV9 with TRBJ2-4; D is uncertain. V lost 5 bases and J 6 bases, leaving 9 bases between the germline ends. Germline CDR1 and CDR2: SGDLS and YYNGEE. This CDR3 is built from 12 residues. CDR3 coding DNA: TGTGCCAGCAGGGAATCAGGAAACATTCAGTACTTC. Encoded protein: CASRESGNIQYF.

The chain joins TRBV10-1 to TRBJ2-7; D is perhaps TRBD1 (6 bases). In germline, CDR1 is WNHNN, CDR2 SYGVQD (reference sequence). The V end lost 4 bases, the J end lost 2 bases, and 12 bases lay between the germline ends. The CDR3 length is 14 residues. This CDR3 reads CASSAQGRTYEQYF. As DNA, the CDR3 is TGCGCCAGCAGTGCCCAGGGGCGAACCTACGAGCAGTACTTC.

The chain recombines TRBV28 with TRBJ1-4, with TRBD1 identical over 7 bases. Germline CDR1 is MDHEN and CDR2 is SYDVKM. The V and J ends lost 8 bases and 7 bases, in that order; junction bases with no gene match: 4. The CDR3 contains 12 residues. The CDR3 protein is CASDQGGEKLFF. DNA for the CDR3: TGTGCCAGCGACCAGGGGGGTGAAAAACTGTTTTTT.

J is TRBJ2-7 and V is TRBV4-1, with 7 bases that match TRBD2. The CDR3 runs 16 residues. J lost 8 bases, V lost 1 base, and 14 bases had no gene match. Looked up from germline, CDR1 is MGHRA and CDR2 is YSYEKL. CDR3: CASSQVGGLGVGKQYF. The CDR3 DNA reads TGCGCCAGCAGCCAAGTGGGAGGACTAGGGGTCGGAAAGCAGTACTTC.